This note documents a single T cell receptor (beta chain) sequence. Its antigen is not known. The data were taken from a study of cytomegalovirus exposure and HLA in healthy donors. Study-wide context: Among around 400 genotyped donors, 80% to 90% fell in the Caucasian-associated ancestry cluster.

General study points: In a later analysis, HLA-associated TCR beta chains were more clonally expanded than equally common others. An observed cluster of highly shared sequence variants was recorded as a likely sequencing artifact.

Donors sampled were nominally healthy, though unrecorded immune exposures were likely. This CDR3 region has 14 residues. CDR1 is MNHEY, CDR2 SMNVEV, per germline (reference sequence). Trimming left V 6 bases short and J 1 base short, with 12 bases between. The PCR ran on 60 Vbeta and 13 Jbeta primers. This table comes from immunoSEQ multiplex PCR, and its TCRdb copy is limited to in-frame clones, with some not included. The data contain some 150,000 clones, roughly 80% of them singletons. This sequence was found in a man aged 25-45 years in good health and CMV-seropositive. Sequencing used PBMCs. This chain links TRBV27 with TRBJ2-5, with TRBD1 as a possible D gene (5 bases). The CDR3 DNA sequence: TGTGCCAGCAGCCGCAGGGCCCCCCAAGAGACCCAGTACTTC. This codes for CASSRRAPQETQYF.